What follows is one T cell receptor (beta chain) and its context. Its binding antigen is unknown. No qualities accompany the bases; no much larger clone lies one base away. Spanning cysteine to phenylalanine, the CDR3 consists of 12 amino acids. Only the CDR3 DNA stays, 36 bases, in frame from base 1. The germline V gene (reference sequence) sets CDR1 to GTSNPN and CDR2 to SVGIG. The junction carries 10 bases between V and J, which are trimmed by 5 bases and 3 bases respectively. In total, 600 or so healthy bone marrow donors made up the cohort. All cohort members were sampled while nominally healthy, although unrecorded immune exposures were likely present. The donor tested CMV seropositive, placing the donor among the 250 to 350 seropositive members of the cohort. A peripheral blood sample was collected from each donor, and TCR beta sequencing was performed on peripheral blood mononuclear cells. Genomic DNA was extracted from the blood cell samples with the Qiagen DNeasy Blood Extraction Kit.

The source of the sample is a study of cytomegalovirus exposure and HLA in healthy donors (dated by TCRdb to about 2017). About the study as a whole: An earlier analysis of approximately 640 of the donors reported 250 to 350 Gb of sequence data and roughly 100 million unique TCR beta sequences from some 180 million T cells. An early release covering roughly 640 HLA-typed donors comprised approximately 290 gigabases of sequencing data and roughly 85 million unique TCR sequences. Of the roughly 400 genotyped donors, 65% to 90% were placed in the genetic ancestry cluster associated with self-reported Caucasian donors. The study was designed to test whether signatures of past pathogen exposure could be identified by cataloging public T cell receptors. Using immunosequencing, the study profiled T cell repertoires from 640 or so subjects and related those repertoires to cytomegalovirus serostatus. In addition to the first cohort of roughly 670 subjects, a separate validation cohort of 120 different subjects was used. High-throughput TCR immunosequencing, statistical association of individual TCRs with disease status, and machine learning were combined to predict cytomegalovirus infection status. A later analysis re-analyzed previously published TCR beta repertoires from hundreds of donors and added high-resolution HLA genotyping to study TCR occurrence patterns. Rather than drawing on any new phenotypic data, the later analysis identified candidate immune exposures from TCR beta sequences and the way those sequences occurred across donors. An earlier analysis of approximately 580 of the donors used high-throughput TCR beta sequencing to judge whether each TCR beta V gene segment behaved as functional or pseudogenic. Donor age, sex, ethnicity and CMV serostatus were compiled together with the repertoire data. In a later genetic analysis, genome-wide SNP genotypes for about three fifths of the roughly 670 donors were used, and that subset was treated as a discovery cohort. Every discovery cohort repertoire had been produced on one sequencing platform. HLA typing included class I and class II loci at four-digit resolution. Typing coverage varied by locus: roughly 629-640 donors for A, B, C, DRB1 and DQB1; some 520 for DQA1; 600 to 610 for DPA1; fewer than 480 for DPB1. Because of strong linkage in the cohort, four to six DR-DQ haplotypes were treated as single units for association and clustering. Among a few hundred genotyped donors of the cohort, an average of 235,054 unique TCR beta nucleotide sequences were sequenced per donor, around 20% of them non-productive. The study at large found these results: Correlated functional status among segregating V segments might be attributable to linkage disequilibrium, but an unknown experimental factor could not be ruled out. A further reported finding was that TCR beta sequences accurately predicted the HLA-A and HLA-B alleles for most subjects in the first cohort. A later analysis associated about 17,000 TCR beta sequences with specific HLA alleles at a false discovery rate of 0.05. The authors suggested that the approach could potentially be generalized to other disease states and immunological phenotypes. When HLA alleles, especially DR and DQ, strongly co-occurred, attributing TCR associations to individual alleles was difficult. Because HLA typing was unavailable for some donors at each locus, only the typed subset was used in association tests. A few of the identified cytomegalovirus-associated TCR beta chains were confirmed in vitro to be specific for cytomegalovirus antigens. Immune exposure information for the cohort was limited to CMV serostatus. A later analysis found that HLA-associated TCR beta chains were more clonally expanded and had lower generation probabilities than equally common non-associated chains. Cytomegalovirus status was reported to be diagnosed by the classifier with high specificity and sensitivity in both the original and validation cohorts. V-gene and J-gene trimming of TCR beta chains was associated with a missense DCLRE1C variant in a later genetic analysis, and the association was replicated in an independent cohort. Because counts were too low, more than 15 rarely observed V segments, including chromosome 9 orphons, were left out of the earlier analysis of 587 of the donors. The sequencing pipeline was judged likely to have produced a cluster of highly shared sequence variants as a technical artifact. The presence/absence analyses assumed that sequencing depth was roughly uniform across donors, and that assumption may not be true. A later analysis reported that several top co-occurrence clusters appeared linked to parvovirus B19, influenza, CMV and Epstein-Barr virus. In a later genetic analysis, fewer N-insertions in productive TCRs were reported among donors in an Asian-associated ancestry cluster than the roughly 700-donor mean. Most TCR sequences were observed very rarely across donors, whereas some public TCRs were present in many individuals. A later analysis found that most CMV-associated TCR beta chains appeared HLA-restricted, with HLA associations seemingly driven largely by CMV exposure. In an earlier analysis of some 540 of the donors, most TCR beta V segments appeared in productive rearrangements about 87% or about 30% of the time, broadly matching IMGT annotations. Some IMGT-functional V segments, including TRBV6-2 and TRBV6-3, could not be told apart with the 87-base-pair reads, so those segments were excluded. The study gave a list of about 170 TCR beta chains associated with cytomegalovirus. In a later analysis, the rate of TCR association differed among HLA loci, with DRB1 alleles having the most associated TCRs and HLA-C alleles having the fewest. This cohort had only TCR beta chains sequenced, and the lack of alpha or paired-chain data limited which features could be detected.

Preparation of the library involved the immunoSEQ multiplex PCR assay. The multiplex PCR relied on a mix of 60 forward primers for TCR Vbeta segments and 13 reverse primers for TCR Jbeta segments. The CDR3 region of rearranged TCR beta genes was amplified from genomic DNA by a multiplex PCR assay. On the Illumina HiSeq System, the amplified TCR beta libraries were sequenced as 87-base-pair reads. The source study handled its data this way. In a later analysis, approximately 74 million unique TCR beta chains were counted across the 500 to 700 repertoires, and around 10 million of these chains were shared by at least two donors. To remove PCR and sequencing errors, raw reads were error-corrected and collapsed into unique sequences using a nearest-neighbor algorithm that merged closely related sequences. CDR3 sequences were aligned to IMGT reference sequences to assign V, D and J gene segments. For a sequence to be retained, a match of at least six nucleotides to both a V gene segment and a J gene segment was required. A rearrangement was called productive if the CDR3 had no stop codons and remained in frame with V and J, and every other rearrangement was called non-productive. CDR3 was defined according to IMGT convention as the region running from the second conserved V-encoded cysteine to the conserved J-encoded phenylalanine. The earlier analysis of about 640 of the donors excluded any sequence lacking an unambiguous match to a single V gene segment. In an earlier analysis of approximately 590 of the donors, V segments were called functional above 56.7% productive rearrangements and were called segregating when the between-donor standard deviation exceeded 5%. To diagnose cytomegalovirus status from the catalog of TCR beta chain sequences, a statistical classification framework was built. V and J gene assignment, in a later analysis, came from comparing TCR nucleotide sequences with IMGT/GENE-DB human TR gene sequences. In a later analysis, CDR3 sequences and most-parsimonious VDJ recombination scenarios were assigned using the TCRdist pipeline. In a later analysis, each TCR beta chain was defined by its CDR3 amino acid sequence together with its V-gene family, and reads without a unique V-gene family were excluded. As a way to deal with suspected cross-contamination and a sequencing artifact, a later analysis dropped approximately 590 nucleotide sequences that were highly shared and had low generation probability. In a later analysis, a clonal expansion index for each public chain was calculated from normalized within-repertoire ranks of inferred template counts. In a later analysis, generation probabilities were computed using a VDJ recombination model fitted to out-of-frame rearrangements, and the results were checked against IGoR. In a later analysis, hypergeometric tests were used to score TCR-TCR, TCR-HLA and TCR-CMV co-occurrence, with a repertoire-size bias correction applied to TCR pairs. In a later analysis, false discovery rates were estimated by permuting HLA or CMV assignments 20 times. In a later analysis, co-occurring TCRs were grouped using DBSCAN, and TCRdist sequence similarity was added for clustering within HLA-allele-positive subsets. Repertoires with fewer than 30,000 or more than 120,000 public chains were left out of co-occurrence clustering, as were five repertoires with anomalous nucleotide sharing. This is the immuneACCESS table as TCRdb keeps it, with only in-frame sequences that have V and J called. A part of the clones is gone; compared with another copy, unresolved V genes explain less than half, and the rest is unexplained. V and J calls and clone size are as listed in that table; D and trimming were resolved from the DNA. Recorded for this sample are over 70,000 clones; 70% to 85% of them occurred a single time. The biggest ten clones account for roughly 3% of the sample.

The rearrangement joined TRBV30 to TRBJ1-1, with the D gene uncertain. The clonotype originates from a man in his forties or fifties in good health and CMV-seropositive. The sample taken for sequencing was PBMCs. The CDR3 protein sequence reads: CAWEDGDTEAFF. The base sequence is TGTGCCTGGGAAGACGGAGACACTGAAGCTTTCTTT.